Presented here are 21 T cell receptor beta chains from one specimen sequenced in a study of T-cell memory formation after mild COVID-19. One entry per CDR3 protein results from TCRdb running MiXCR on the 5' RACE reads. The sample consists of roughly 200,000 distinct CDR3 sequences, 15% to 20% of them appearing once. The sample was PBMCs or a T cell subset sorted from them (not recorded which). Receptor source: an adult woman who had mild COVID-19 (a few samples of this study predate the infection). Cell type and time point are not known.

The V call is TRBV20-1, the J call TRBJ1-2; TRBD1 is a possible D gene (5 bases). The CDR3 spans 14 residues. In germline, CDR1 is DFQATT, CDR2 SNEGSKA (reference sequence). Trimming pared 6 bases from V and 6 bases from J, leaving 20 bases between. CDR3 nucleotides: TGCAGTGCCCTCCCGCGGGACCGCGGTAATGGCTACACCTTC. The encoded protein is CSALPRDRGNGYTF.

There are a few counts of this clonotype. The CDR3 spells CASSQDGTVNYGYTF. The CDR3 DNA reads TGTGCCAGCAGCCAAGACGGGACAGTTAACTATGGCTACACCTTC. The chain combines TRBV4-2 with TRBJ1-2; TRBD1 matches 7 bases. Germline lookup yields CDR1 LGHNA and CDR2 YNFKEQ. The CDR3 length is 15 residues. V lost 0 bases and J lost 1; bases outside the gene matches: 2.

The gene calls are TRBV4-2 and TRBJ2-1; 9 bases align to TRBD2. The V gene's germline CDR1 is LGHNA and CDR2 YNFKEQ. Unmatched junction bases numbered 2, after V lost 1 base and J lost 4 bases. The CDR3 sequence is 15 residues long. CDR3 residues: CASSQVSGSYNEQFF. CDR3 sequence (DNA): TGTGCCAGCAGCCAAGTTAGCGGGAGTTACAATGAGCAGTTCTTC.

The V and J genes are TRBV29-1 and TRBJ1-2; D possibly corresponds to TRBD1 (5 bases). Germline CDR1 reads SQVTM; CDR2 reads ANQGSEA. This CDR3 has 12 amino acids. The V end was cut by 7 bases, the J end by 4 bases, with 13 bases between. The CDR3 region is CSGRDLRYGYTF. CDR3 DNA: TGCAGCGGCCGGGACCTACGCTATGGCTACACCTTC.

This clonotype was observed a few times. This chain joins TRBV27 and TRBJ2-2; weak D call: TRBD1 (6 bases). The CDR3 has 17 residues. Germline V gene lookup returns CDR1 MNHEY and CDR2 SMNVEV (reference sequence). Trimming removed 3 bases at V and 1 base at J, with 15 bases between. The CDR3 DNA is TGTGCCAGCAGTTTTAGGGGCTCGACAGGGAACACCGGGGAGCTGTTTTTT. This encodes CASSFRGSTGNTGELFF.

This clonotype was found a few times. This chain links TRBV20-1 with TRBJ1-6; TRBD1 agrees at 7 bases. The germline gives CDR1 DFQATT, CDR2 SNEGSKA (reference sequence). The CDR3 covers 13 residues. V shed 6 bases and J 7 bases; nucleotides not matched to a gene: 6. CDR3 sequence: CSAQTGLNSPLHF. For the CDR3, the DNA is TGCAGTGCACAGACAGGGCTAAATTCACCCCTCCACTTT.

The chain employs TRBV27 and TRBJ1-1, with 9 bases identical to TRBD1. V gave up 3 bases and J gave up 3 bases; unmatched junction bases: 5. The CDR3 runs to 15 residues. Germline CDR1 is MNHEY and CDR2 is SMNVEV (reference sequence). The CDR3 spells CASSLGQGRDTEAFF. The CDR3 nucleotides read TGTGCCAGCAGTTTGGGACAGGGAAGGGACACTGAAGCTTTCTTT.

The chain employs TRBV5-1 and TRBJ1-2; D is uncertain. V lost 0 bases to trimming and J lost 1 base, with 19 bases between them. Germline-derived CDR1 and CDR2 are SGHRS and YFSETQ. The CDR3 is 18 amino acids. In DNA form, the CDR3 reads TGCGCCAGCAGCTTGGGGAAAGGGTATTCCGGCGTTAACTATGGCTACACCTTC. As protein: CASSLGKGYSGVNYGYTF.

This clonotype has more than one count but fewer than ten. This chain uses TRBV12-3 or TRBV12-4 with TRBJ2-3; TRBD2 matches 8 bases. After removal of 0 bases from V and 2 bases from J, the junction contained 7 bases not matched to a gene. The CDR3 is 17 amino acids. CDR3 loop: CASSLALTSGLTDTQYF. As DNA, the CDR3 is TGTGCCAGCAGTTTAGCCCTAACTAGCGGACTCACAGATACGCAGTATTTT.

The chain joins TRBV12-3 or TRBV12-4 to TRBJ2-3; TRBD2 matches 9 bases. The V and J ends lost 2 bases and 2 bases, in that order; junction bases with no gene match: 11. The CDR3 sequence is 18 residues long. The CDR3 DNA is TGTGCCAGCAGTTTAAGTCGAGGGCTAGCGGGGATCACAGATACGCAGTATTTT. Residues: CASSLSRGLAGITDTQYF.

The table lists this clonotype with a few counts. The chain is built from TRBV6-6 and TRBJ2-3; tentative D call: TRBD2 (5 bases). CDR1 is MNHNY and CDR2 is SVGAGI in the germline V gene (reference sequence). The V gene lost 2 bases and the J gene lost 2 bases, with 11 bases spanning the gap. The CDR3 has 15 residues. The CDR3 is CASSYVGAPTDTQYF. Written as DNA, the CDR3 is TGTGCCAGCAGTTACGTGGGAGCCCCCACAGATACGCAGTATTTT.

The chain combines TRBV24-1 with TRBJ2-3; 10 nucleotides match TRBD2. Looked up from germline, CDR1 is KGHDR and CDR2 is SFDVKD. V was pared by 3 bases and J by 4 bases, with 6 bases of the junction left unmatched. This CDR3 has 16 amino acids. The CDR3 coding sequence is TGTGCCACCAGTGATCCTAGCGGGAGCGGGTCAGATACGCAGTATTTT. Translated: CATSDPSGSGSDTQYF.

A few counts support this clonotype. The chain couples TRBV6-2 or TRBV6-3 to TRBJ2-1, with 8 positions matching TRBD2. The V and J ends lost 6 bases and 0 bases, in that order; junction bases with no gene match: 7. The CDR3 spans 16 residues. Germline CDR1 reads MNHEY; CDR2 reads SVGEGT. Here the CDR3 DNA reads TGTGCCAGCAGCAATCCGGGGGGGAGCTCCTACAATGAGCAGTTCTTC. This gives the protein CASSNPGGSSYNEQFF.

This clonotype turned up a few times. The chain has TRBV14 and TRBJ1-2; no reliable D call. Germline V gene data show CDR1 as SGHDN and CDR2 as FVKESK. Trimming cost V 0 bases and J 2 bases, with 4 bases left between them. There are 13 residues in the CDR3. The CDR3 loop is CASSQEINYGYTF. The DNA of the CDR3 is TGTGCCAGCAGCCAAGAAATCAACTATGGCTACACCTTC.

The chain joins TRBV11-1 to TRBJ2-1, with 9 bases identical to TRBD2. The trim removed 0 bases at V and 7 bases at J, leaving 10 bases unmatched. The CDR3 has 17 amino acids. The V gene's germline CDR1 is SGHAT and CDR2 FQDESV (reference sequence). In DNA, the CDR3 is TGTGCCAGCAGCTTAGCATTATTAGCGGGAGTGTGGAATGAGCAGTTCTTC. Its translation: CASSLALLAGVWNEQFF.

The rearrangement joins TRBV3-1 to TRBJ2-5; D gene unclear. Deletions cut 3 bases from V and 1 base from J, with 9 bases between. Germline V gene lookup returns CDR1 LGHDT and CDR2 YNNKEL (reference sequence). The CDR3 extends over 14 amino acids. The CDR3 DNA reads TGTGCCAGCAGCCAGACCATCTTCCAAGAGACCCAGTACTTC. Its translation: CASSQTIFQETQYF.

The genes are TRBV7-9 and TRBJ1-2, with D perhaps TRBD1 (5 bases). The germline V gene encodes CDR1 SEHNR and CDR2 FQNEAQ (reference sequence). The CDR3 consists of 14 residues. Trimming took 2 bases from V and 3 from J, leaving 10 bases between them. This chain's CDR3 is CASSLNGDDYGYTF. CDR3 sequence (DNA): TGTGCCAGCAGCTTAAACGGGGACGACTATGGCTACACCTTC.

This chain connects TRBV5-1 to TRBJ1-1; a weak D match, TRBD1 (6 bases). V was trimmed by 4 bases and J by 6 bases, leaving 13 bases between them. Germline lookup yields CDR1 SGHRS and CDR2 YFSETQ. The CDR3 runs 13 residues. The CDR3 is CASSPAGVSEAFF. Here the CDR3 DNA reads TGCGCCAGCAGCCCCGCAGGGGTGTCTGAAGCTTTCTTT.

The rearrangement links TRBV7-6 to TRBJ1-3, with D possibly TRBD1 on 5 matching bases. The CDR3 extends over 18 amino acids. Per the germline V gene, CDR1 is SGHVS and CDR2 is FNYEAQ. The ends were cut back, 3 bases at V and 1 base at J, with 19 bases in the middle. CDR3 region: CASSFNFKGLLSGNTIYF. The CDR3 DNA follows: TGTGCCAGCAGCTTTAATTTCAAGGGGTTACTGTCTGGAAACACCATATATTTT. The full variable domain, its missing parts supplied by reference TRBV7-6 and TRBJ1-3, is GAGVSQSPRYKVTKRGQDVALRCDPISGHVSLYWYRQALGQGPEFLTYFNYEAQQDKSGLPNDRFSAERPEGSISTLTIQRTEQRDSAMYRCASSFNFKGLLSGNTIYFGEGSWLTVV.

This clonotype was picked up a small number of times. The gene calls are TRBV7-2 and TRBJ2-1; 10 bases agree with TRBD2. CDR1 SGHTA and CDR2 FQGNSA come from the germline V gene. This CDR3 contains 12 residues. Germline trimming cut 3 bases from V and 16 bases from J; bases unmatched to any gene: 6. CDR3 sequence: CASSLQGLAYFF. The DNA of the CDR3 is TGTGCCAGCAGCTTGCAGGGACTAGCGTACTTCTTC.

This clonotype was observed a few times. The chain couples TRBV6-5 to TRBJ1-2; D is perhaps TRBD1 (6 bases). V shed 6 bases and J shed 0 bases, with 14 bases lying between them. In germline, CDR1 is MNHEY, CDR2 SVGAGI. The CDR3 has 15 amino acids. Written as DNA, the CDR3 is TGTGCCAGCAGCCCAAGGACAGTTACTAACTATGGCTACACCTTC. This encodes CASSPRTVTNYGYTF.